The clone carrying this TCR beta chain was recorded many times. Its specificity is not known. CDR1 SQVTM and CDR2 ANQGSEA come from the germline V gene. V gave up 0 bases and J gave up 6 bases, with 21 bases separating them. CDR3 length equals 16 residues. The data derive from a study of T-cell reconstitution after alpha-beta-depleted transplantation in children. Whole-study findings and limits: T-cell counts and diversity at one year following transplant were attributed mainly to newly produced T cells. Several hundred expanded graft clones reportedly supplied alpha-beta T cells about two months after transplant. Certain patients had high TCRbeta diversity at day 60, and it came from recipient T cells and thymic progenitors that survived.

Unique molecular identifiers were used in preparing the TCRbeta library. Each CDR3 protein gets one entry after TCRdb re-called the PCR reads with MiXCR. This sample has around 500,000 distinct CDR3 sequences, with roughly 24% found just once. This chain joins TRBV29-1 and TRBJ2-7, with TRBD1 as a possible D gene (6 bases). The receptor's source is a boy younger than two who had a stem cell transplant for acute myeloid leukemia, so the T cells may come from the graft donor. Here the sequenced sample was PBMCs, mostly from graft donor cells, taken 360 days after TCRalphabeta/CD19-depleted stem cell transplant. The CDR3 region has the DNA TGCAGCGTTGAAGATCGAGGGGGACCGCCTGCGGGCGAGCAGTACTTC. Protein product: CSVEDRGGPPAGEQYF.